The 20 T cell receptor beta chains in this list originate from one sample, sequenced in a study of blood T cell repertoires in COVID-19. Data came from immunoSEQ multiplex PCR; TCRdb stores just in-frame clones and leaves some out. The repertoire consists of about 160,000 clones, with approximately 87% occurring once and the leading ten covering 10%. The sequencing sample was made of peripheral blood. These receptors all come from a woman in her sixties or seventies with COVID-19, enrolled during active disease.

The chain links TRBV5-4 to TRBJ2-2; D perhaps matches TRBD2 (7 bases). Trimming stripped 0 bases from V and 7 bases from J, with 16 bases between. The germline V gene has CDR1 SGHNT and CDR2 YYREEE (reference sequence). This CDR3 is built from 16 residues. The chain's CDR3 is CASSLAAGGGGGELFF. The CDR3 DNA follows: TGTGCCAGCAGCTTGGCGGCTGGGGGCGGGGGCGGGGAGCTGTTTTTT.

V is TRBV11-2 and J is TRBJ1-4; TRBD1 agrees at 8 bases. CDR1 is SGHAT and CDR2 is FQNNGV in the germline V gene. CDR3 length equals 16 residues. J lost 8 bases, V lost 1 base, and 9 bases had no gene match. In DNA form, the CDR3 reads TGTGCCAGCAGCTTAGGAAGGAACACAGGGGGGGAAAAACTGTTTTTT. It is translated as CASSLGRNTGGEKLFF.

The chain carries TRBV7-8 and TRBJ1-4, with 7 nucleotides matching TRBD1. Germline CDR1 reads SGHVS; CDR2 reads FQNEAQ. The CDR3 length is 15 residues. Losses at the gene ends were 4 bases for V and 3 bases for J; bases not matched to a gene: 5. Here the CDR3 reads CASSSTGFPNEKLFF. CDR3 in DNA: TGTGCCAGCAGCTCGACAGGGTTCCCTAATGAAAAACTGTTTTTT. The whole variable domain, remainder taken from reference TRBV7-8 and TRBJ1-4, is GAGVSQSPRYKVAKRGQDVALRCDPISGHVSLFWYQQALGQGPEFLTYFQNEAQLDKSGLPSDRFFAERPEGSVSTLKIQRTQQEDSAVYLCASSSTGFPNEKLFFGSGTQLSVL.

A few counts support this clone. The V gene is TRBV11-3, the J gene TRBJ1-5; D is ambiguous. Trimming removed 0 bases at V and 0 bases at J, with 3 bases between. The CDR3 runs to 14 residues. Germline V gene sequence: CDR1 SGHNT, CDR2 YENEEA. DNA for the CDR3: TGTGCCAGCAGCTTAGACAGTAGCAATCAGCCCCAGCATTTT. It codes for CASSLDSSNQPQHF.

This chain connects TRBV4-1 to TRBJ2-7; 7 bases fit TRBD1. The CDR3 runs to 13 residues. CDR1 is MGHRA and CDR2 is YSYEKL in the germline V gene. V lost 5 bases, J lost 3 bases, and 4 bases stayed unmatched. The CDR3 DNA reads TGCGCCAGCAGCTCCGGACAGGACTACGAGCAGTACTTC. This encodes CASSSGQDYEQYF.

V gene TRBV5-1 combines with J gene TRBJ2-7; 8 bases are shared with TRBD2. The CDR3 is 14 amino acids. V lost 4 bases to trimming and J lost 0 bases; unmatched junction nucleotides: 3. Germline lookup yields CDR1 SGHRS and CDR2 YFSETQ. The CDR3 region has the DNA TGCGCCAGCAGCCAGCGGGGGCCCTCCTACGAGCAGTACTTC. Protein product: CASSQRGPSYEQYF.

This clone was detected a few times. The chain combines TRBV7-3 with TRBJ1-1; 7 bases are shared with TRBD1. Trimming cost V 5 bases and J 0 bases; bases outside gene matches: 0. The V gene's germline CDR1 is SGHTA and CDR2 FQGTGA. This CDR3 comprises 13 residues. The CDR3 sequence: CASSQGVNTEAFF. The CDR3 DNA reads TGTGCCAGCAGCCAGGGGGTGAACACTGAAGCTTTCTTT.

V gene TRBV5-6 combines with J gene TRBJ1-1; D is ambiguous. The V end lost 0 bases, the J end lost 10 bases, and 13 bases lay between the germline ends. CDR1 and CDR2 (germline): SGHDT, YYEEEE. This CDR3 region has 13 residues. The CDR3 sequence: CASSLGTGMIAFF. CDR3 DNA sequence: TGTGCCAGCAGCTTGGGGACGGGGATGATAGCTTTCTTT.

The gene calls are TRBV7-2 and TRBJ1-2; 9 bases match TRBD1. Germline V gene lookup returns CDR1 SGHTA and CDR2 FQGNSA. V was pared by 4 bases and J by 6 bases, with 3 bases of the junction left unmatched. There are 13 residues in the CDR3. This chain's CDR3 is CASSWGDRDGYTF. CDR3 nucleotides: TGTGCCAGCAGCTGGGGGGACAGGGATGGCTACACCTTC.

V is TRBV4-1 and J is TRBJ1-5; D ambiguous. V gave up 0 bases and J gave up 3 bases, with 9 bases separating them. The CDR3 runs to 15 residues. Germline lookup yields CDR1 MGHRA and CDR2 YSYEKL. The CDR3 DNA is TGCGCCAGCAGCCAAGATCGGCGGGACAATCAGCCCCAGCATTTT. It specifies CASSQDRRDNQPQHF.

The gene calls are TRBV5-1 and TRBJ1-1; 7 nucleotides align to TRBD1. Germline V gene lookup returns CDR1 SGHRS and CDR2 YFSETQ. The CDR3 has 12 amino acids. V lost 1 base and J lost 14; bases outside the gene matches: 8. CDR3 region: CASSLPDRRKFF. The DNA for the CDR3 is TGCGCCAGCAGCTTGCCGGACAGGAGAAAATTCTTT.

This clone was observed a few times. The rearrangement joins TRBV7-8 to TRBJ2-1; 10 bases line up with TRBD2. V shed 1 base, J shed 4 bases, and the junction held 4 bases outside the gene matches. The germline V gene encodes CDR1 SGHVS and CDR2 FQNEAQ. There are 16 residues in the CDR3. CDR3 in amino acids: CASSLGASGGYNEQFF. CDR3 sequence (DNA): TGTGCCAGCAGCTTAGGGGCTAGCGGGGGATACAATGAGCAGTTCTTC.

V is TRBV19 and J is TRBJ1-5; TRBD1 matches 10 bases. The V gene's germline CDR1 is LNHDA and CDR2 SQIVND (reference sequence). J lost 2 bases, V lost 7 bases, and 5 bases had no gene match. This CDR3 comprises 15 residues. The DNA for the CDR3 is TGTGCCAGTAAGACCGGGACAGGGGGCAATCAGCCCCAGCATTTT. Amino acid sequence: CASKTGTGGNQPQHF.

V gene TRBV5-1 combines with J gene TRBJ2-3; 11 bases match TRBD2. Germline loops: CDR1 SGHRS, CDR2 YFSETQ. Trimming at V came to 4 bases and at J to 4 bases, leaving 8 bases not matched to a gene. The CDR3 contains 16 residues. The CDR3 loop is CASSPGGSGGADTQYF. In nucleotides, the CDR3 is TGCGCCAGCAGCCCCGGAGGTAGCGGGGGGGCAGATACGCAGTATTTT.

The rearrangement joins TRBV5-1 to TRBJ1-1; possible D gene TRBD1, 5 bases. CDR1 SGHRS and CDR2 YFSETQ come from the germline V gene. With 2 bases removed from V and 1 base from J, the gap between germline ends came to 9 bases. The CDR3 length is 14 residues. This CDR3 is CASSFGHSNTEAFF. The CDR3 DNA reads as TGCGCCAGCAGCTTTGGACATTCGAACACTGAAGCTTTCTTT.

In this sample, this clone turned up a few times. The rearrangement joins TRBV7-3 to TRBJ1-3; the D is unclear. Germline V gene data show CDR1 as SGHTA and CDR2 as FQGTGA. The CDR3 is 15 amino acids. Trimming pared 5 bases from V and 3 bases from J, leaving 14 bases between. This chain's CDR3 is CASSPAGGNGNTIYF. The CDR3 DNA reads as TGTGCCAGCAGCCCGGCGGGTGGAAATGGAAACACCATATATTTT.

This clone was counted once. The chain combines TRBV5-6 with TRBJ2-7; possibly TRBD2 for D (7 bases). Germline loops: CDR1 SGHDT, CDR2 YYEEEE. The V and J ends lost 4 bases and 3 bases respectively, with 26 bases between them. The CDR3 totals 18 residues. The CDR3 DNA is TGTGCCAGCAGCGTTCAAGTATTAAGGGGGGGCCGAGACTACGAGCAGTACTTC. Translated: CASSVQVLRGGRDYEQYF.

The chain couples TRBV14 to TRBJ2-3; D gene uncertain. Trimming took off 0 bases at V and 5 bases at J, with 12 bases between the two ends. The CDR3 has 15 amino acids. Looked up from germline, CDR1 is SGHDN and CDR2 is FVKESK. For the CDR3, the DNA is TGTGCCAGCAGCCAAGATCGCCTAGTTGGAGATACGCAGTATTTT. Encoded protein: CASSQDRLVGDTQYF.

This clone was detected a few times. The chain employs TRBV10-3 and TRBJ2-1; 16 nucleotides agree with TRBD2. Germline lookup yields CDR1 ENHRY and CDR2 SYGVKD. The V segment lost 10 bases and the J segment 7 bases; nucleotides outside the gene matches: 1. The CDR3 loop spans 13 amino acids. The CDR3 DNA reads as TGTGCCACGGGACTAGCGGGGGGGAATGAGCAGTTCTTC. Translation: CATGLAGGNEQFF.

The V gene is TRBV19, the J gene TRBJ1-6; the D is unclear. CDR1 and CDR2 from the germline V gene are LNHDA and SQIVND (reference sequence). The V and J ends lost 2 bases and 3 bases respectively, with 5 bases between them. The CDR3 has 14 residues. CDR3 nucleotides: TGTGCCAGTAGTATAAGAGACTATAATTCACCCCTCCACTTT. Encoded protein: CASSIRDYNSPLHF.